This T cell receptor (beta chain) was identified in a study of blood T cell repertoires in COVID-19. Whole-study context: Specimens from acute and convalescent COVID-19 originated in the United States, Italy and Spain.

Germline V gene lookup returns CDR1 SEHNR and CDR2 FQNEAQ (reference sequence). Germline trimming cut 4 bases from V and 4 bases from J; bases unmatched to any gene: 2. The CDR3 has 14 residues. Sequencing was performed with immunoSEQ multiplex PCR; in TCRdb, only in-frame clones are kept and a portion is missing. This table has some 90,000 clones, around 88% appearing once. This clone has just a few counts. The V gene is TRBV7-9, the J gene TRBJ1-1; 11 bases line up with TRBD1. Sequencing used peripheral blood. The receptor comes from a woman in her fifties or sixties with COVID-19, enrolled during active disease. The CDR3 spells CASSSGQGATEAFF. In DNA form, the CDR3 reads TGTGCCAGCAGCTCCGGACAGGGGGCCACTGAAGCTTTCTTT.